Listed below are T cell receptor beta chains from one sample, sequenced in a study of T cell changes during pregnancy in multiple sclerosis. Sequenced by immunoSEQ multiplex PCR; TCRdb stores in-frame clones only, minus some. There are 15,000 to 20,000 clones in the sample; approximately 88% occur only once, and roughly 6% lies in the top ten. The material was CD8+ T cells from peripheral blood mononuclear cells, obtained after pregnancy. The source is a female donor in good health, enrolled as a control in a pregnancy study. Each CDR3 is given with its conserved first and last residue. The D gene is left open where the match is weak. The size entry is marked missing in some rows and otherwise reads once, few, many or a size class.

d_call: .; cdr3_length: 13; j_call: TRBJ1-1; v_call: TRBV5-1; clone_size: .; cdr3_aa: CASSLTTGNGAFF; cdr3_nt: TGCGCCAGCAGCTTAACTACAGGGAACGGAGCTTTCTTT
d_call: .; cdr3_length: 13; j_call: TRBJ1-1; v_call: TRBV30; clone_size: .; cdr3_aa: CACTPPLGSEAFF; cdr3_nt: TGTGCCTGCACCCCCCCGTTGGGCTCTGAAGCTTTCTTT
d_call: .; cdr3_length: 18; j_call: TRBJ2-3; v_call: TRBV10-3; clone_size: .; cdr3_aa: CAISESFLTAQRTDTQYF; cdr3_nt: TGTGCCATCAGTGAGTCTTTTTTAACAGCCCAGCGCACAGATACGCAGTATTTT
d_call: .; cdr3_length: 15; j_call: TRBJ1-2; v_call: TRBV29-1; clone_size: .; cdr3_aa: CSVLGQTRVPYGYTF; cdr3_nt: TGCAGCGTTTTAGGACAGACAAGGGTACCTTATGGCTACACCTTC
d_call: .; cdr3_length: 12; j_call: TRBJ2-7; v_call: TRBV11-1; clone_size: .; cdr3_aa: CASSYTGYEQYF; cdr3_nt: TGTGCCAGCAGCTATACAGGGTACGAGCAGTACTTC
d_call: .; cdr3_length: 14; j_call: TRBJ1-2; v_call: TRBV7-3; clone_size: .; cdr3_aa: CASSPSPTGNGYTF; cdr3_nt: TGTGCCAGCAGCCCGAGCCCGACAGGAAATGGCTACACCTTC
d_call: .; cdr3_length: 12; j_call: TRBJ2-1; v_call: TRBV6-1; clone_size: .; cdr3_aa: CASSAGVLSQFF; cdr3_nt: TGTGCCAGCAGTGCCGGTGTTCTATCACAGTTCTTC
d_call: .; cdr3_length: 14; j_call: TRBJ1-2; v_call: TRBV16; clone_size: .; cdr3_aa: CASSPGHSNYGYTF; cdr3_nt: TGTGCCAGCAGCCCGGGACACTCTAACTATGGCTACACCTTC
d_call: TRBD2; cdr3_length: 16; j_call: TRBJ2-3; v_call: TRBV7-3; clone_size: .; cdr3_aa: CASSAGLRGFTDTQYF; cdr3_nt: TGTGCCAGCAGCGCTGGTCTGCGGGGGTTCACAGATACGCAGTATTTT
d_call: TRBD2; cdr3_length: 17; j_call: TRBJ2-1; v_call: TRBV7-9; clone_size: .; cdr3_aa: CASRTSAGGGKYNEQFF; cdr3_nt: TGTGCCAGCAGAACCAGTGCCGGCGGGGGGAAGTACAATGAGCAGTTCTTC
d_call: .; cdr3_length: 15; j_call: TRBJ2-5; v_call: TRBV7-9; clone_size: .; cdr3_aa: CASSHQGGGQETQYF; cdr3_nt: TGTGCCAGCAGCCACCAGGGAGGTGGTCAAGAGACCCAGTACTTC
d_call: TRBD1; cdr3_length: 14; j_call: TRBJ1-1; v_call: TRBV5-6; clone_size: .; cdr3_aa: CASSFRGYNTEAFF; cdr3_nt: TGTGCCAGCAGCTTCAGGGGGTACAACACTGAAGCTTTCTTT
d_call: .; cdr3_length: 13; j_call: TRBJ1-5; v_call: TRBV6-4; clone_size: few; cdr3_aa: CASSETANQPQHF; cdr3_nt: TGTGCCAGCAGTGAAACAGCCAATCAGCCCCAGCATTTT
d_call: .; cdr3_length: 13; j_call: TRBJ1-2; v_call: TRBV6-5; clone_size: .; cdr3_aa: CASSYRDIRGYTF; cdr3_nt: TGTGCCAGCAGTTACAGGGACATTCGTGGCTACACCTTC
d_call: .; cdr3_length: 13; j_call: TRBJ1-1; v_call: TRBV7-9; clone_size: medium-sized; cdr3_aa: CASSFEVVTEAFF; cdr3_nt: TGTGCCAGCAGCTTTGAGGTGGTCACTGAAGCTTTCTTT
d_call: TRBD2; cdr3_length: 16; j_call: TRBJ2-5; v_call: TRBV9; clone_size: .; cdr3_aa: CASSVSGGLIQETQYF; cdr3_nt: TGTGCCAGCAGCGTTAGCGGGGGCCTGATCCAAGAGACCCAGTACTTC
d_call: .; cdr3_length: 14; j_call: TRBJ1-5; v_call: TRBV19; clone_size: .; cdr3_aa: CASSIYQSNQPQHF; cdr3_nt: TGTGCCAGTAGTATTTACCAGTCCAATCAGCCCCAGCATTTT
d_call: .; cdr3_length: 15; j_call: TRBJ2-3; v_call: TRBV23-1; clone_size: few; cdr3_aa: CASGRSPRYTDTQYF; cdr3_nt: TGCGCCAGCGGTCGATCTCCTAGGTACACAGATACGCAGTATTTT
d_call: .; cdr3_length: 15; j_call: TRBJ2-1; v_call: TRBV11-2; clone_size: .; cdr3_aa: CASCPEGVGYNEQFF; cdr3_nt: TGTGCCAGCTGCCCCGAGGGGGTGGGATACAATGAGCAGTTCTTC
d_call: TRBD1; cdr3_length: 16; j_call: TRBJ1-2; v_call: TRBV7-9; clone_size: once; cdr3_aa: CASSLEGQAKNYGYTF; cdr3_nt: TGTGCCAGCAGCTTAGAGGGACAGGCGAAAAACTATGGCTACACCTTC
d_call: TRBD2; cdr3_length: 16; j_call: TRBJ2-2; v_call: TRBV19; clone_size: .; cdr3_aa: CASSMWTSGDTGELFF; cdr3_nt: TGTGCCAGTAGTATGTGGACTAGCGGGGACACCGGGGAGCTGTTTTTT
d_call: TRBD1; cdr3_length: 15; j_call: TRBJ1-6; v_call: TRBV5-4; clone_size: few; cdr3_aa: CASSLRDRGFSPLHF; cdr3_nt: TGTGCCAGCAGCCTAAGGGACAGGGGGTTTTCACCCCTCCACTTT
d_call: .; cdr3_length: 14; j_call: TRBJ1-5; v_call: TRBV6-6; clone_size: .; cdr3_aa: CASSYPGANQPQHF; cdr3_nt: TGTGCCAGCAGTTACCCGGGTGCCAATCAGCCCCAGCATTTT